The T cell receptor (beta chain) under discussion was sequenced for a study of PD-1 blockade in classical Hodgkin lymphoma. Concerning this clone itself: Its specificity is not known.

Specified time point: newly diagnosed, previously untreated cHL patient sample. Isolation of CD4+ T cells from thawed PBMCs was performed by magnetic negative selection. Comparators were PBMCs taken from newly diagnosed, untreated classical Hodgkin lymphoma. Sequencing was performed with immunoSEQ multiplex PCR; in TCRdb, only in-frame clones are kept and a portion is missing. Among some 35,000 clones listed, roughly 90% were seen once. The CDR3 runs to 15 residues. V was clipped by 0 bases and J by 3 bases, with 10 bases between them. Germline CDR1 is SGHRS and CDR2 is YFSETQ. Study outcomes and limitations: With respect to the repertoire differences, their causes, possibly disease activity or prior therapy, remain undefined. Reported baseline diversity: healthy donors highest, relapsed/refractory patients lowest.

The rearrangement uses TRBV5-1 and TRBJ1-3, with D possibly being TRBD1 (6 bases). This receptor was obtained from a human donor with classical Hodgkin lymphoma. Source material: CD4+ T cells from blood. The chain's CDR3 is CASSLAARGGNTIYF. DNA of the CDR3: TGCGCCAGCAGCTTGGCCGCCAGGGGTGGAAACACCATATATTTT.